The subject of this entry is one T cell receptor beta chain. Its antigen is not known. These data originate in a study of T cell responses to AZD1222 COVID-19 vaccine. Study information: The analysis combined second doses at about 4 or about 12 weeks.

The length of the CDR3 is 17 residues. V dropped 0 bases and J dropped 3; count of bases not matched to a gene: 7. Germline assignment: CDR1 MGHRA and CDR2 YSYEKL. The table came from immunoSEQ multiplex PCR; TCRdb's copy has only in-frame clones and leaves some out. The sample consists of some 200,000 clones, roughly 90% of them appearing once. Whole-study results and caveats: Spike-specific TCR breadth and depth grew following two AZD1222 doses. Samples come after the peak T cell response, not at day 14.

This chain uses TRBV4-1 with TRBJ2-1; 8 bases map to TRBD2. This TCR was sampled from an adult in good health. The starting material was peripheral blood, obtained on day 0 of AZD1222 vaccination. CDR3 in amino acids: CASSQDQAGVIYNEQFF. The CDR3 nucleotides read TGCGCCAGCAGCCAAGATCAAGCGGGGGTAATCTACAATGAGCAGTTCTTC.